Many counts were recorded for the clone carrying this T cell receptor (beta chain). The data were taken from a study of neurological immune-mediated disorders. Looking at the study overall: For the approximately 34 multiple sclerosis patients, the disease was relapsing-remitting in about 30 and secondary progressive in 3.

Trimming took 6 bases from V and 5 from J, leaving 16 bases between them. The CDR3 consists of 14 residues. From germline, CDR1 is SQVTM and CDR2 ANQGSEA. One entry per CDR3 protein results from TCRdb running MiXCR on the 5' RACE reads. The sample contains 50,000 to 75,000 distinct CDR3 sequences, roughly 4% of which appear only once. The sample taken for sequencing was PBMCs. The sequence was collected from a man aged 45-65 years with multiple sclerosis. The chain links TRBV29-1 to TRBJ2-2; the D call may be TRBD1 or TRBD2 (5 bases each). CDR3 amino acids: CSVAGTFTTGELFF. For the CDR3, the DNA is TGCAGCGTAGCCGGGACCTTTACTACCGGGGAGCTGTTTTTT.